This is a list of T cell receptor beta chains from one sample in a study of graft-versus-host responses after intestinal transplantation. Libraries were prepared by immunoSEQ multiplex PCR; TCRdb keeps only in-frame clonotypes and omits some of them. Here the sample spans fewer than 20,000 clones, 35% to 45% being singletons. This material consisted of alloreactive CD4+ T cells from a mixed lymphocyte reaction culture, taken before intestinal transplant. The receptors were gathered from a human patient who received an intestinal transplant. CDR3s include the opening cysteine and the closing phenylalanine or tryptophan. A D gene is named only where the DNA matches it firmly. Rows may omit the clone size; those that give it use once, few, many or a size class.

TGTGCCAGCAGCTTTTACGGAGTAGGAGGGGGCTACACCTTC | CASSFYGVGGGYTF | TRBJ1-2 | . | TRBV5-4 | .
TGTGCCAGCAGTGAAGCTCCGGTATCCTACGAGCAGTACTTC | CASSEAPVSYEQYF | TRBJ2-7 | . | TRBV2 | .
TGCGCCAGCAGACCTTGGCAGACAACTAATGAAAAACTGTTTTTT | CASRPWQTTNEKLFF | TRBJ1-4 | . | TRBV5-1 | .
TGCGCCAGCAGCTTGTACGGGGCAGGGGGCCGGGAGACCCAGTACTTC | CASSLYGAGGRETQYF | TRBJ2-5 | TRBD1 | TRBV5-1 | medium-sized
TGTGCCAGTAGTATAGCCGACTCCCAGGTCTCCTACGAGCAGTACTTC | CASSIADSQVSYEQYF | TRBJ2-7 | . | TRBV19 | once
TGTGCCAGCTCACCCGACAGGGGTGGCACTGAAGCTTTCTTT | CASSPDRGGTEAFF | TRBJ1-1 | TRBD1 | TRBV18 | few
TGTGCCAGTAGTATAGGGACAGGGGGCAATCAGCCCCAGCATTTT | CASSIGTGGNQPQHF | TRBJ1-5 | TRBD1 | TRBV19 | few
TGTGCCAGCAGCGCACAGGGGAATGGCTACACCTTC | CASSAQGNGYTF | TRBJ1-2 | TRBD1 | TRBV7-2 | few
TGTGCCAGCAGAAGGGTCGTCAATGAGCAGTTCTTC | CASRRVVNEQFF | TRBJ2-1 | . | TRBV28 | .
TGTGCCAGCAGCTTGGGTGGGGTGCGTAATTCACCCCTCCACTTT | CASSLGGVRNSPLHF | TRBJ1-6 | . | TRBV5-6 | .
TGTGCCAGCAGCCGACGTGGACTAGCGCCCACTTCCATCACAGATACGCAGTATTTT | CASSRRGLAPTSITDTQYF | TRBJ2-3 | TRBD2 | TRBV7-2 | .
TGTGCCAGCAGTGAAGTACGGGGGGGTCAGCCCCAGCATTTT | CASSEVRGGQPQHF | TRBJ1-5 | . | TRBV2 | .
TGTGCCAGTAGCCTCTTTAATTCACCCCTCCACTTT | CASSLFNSPLHF | TRBJ1-6 | . | TRBV27 | medium-sized
TGTGCCAGCAGCATGCGACAGAATATGAACACTGAAGCTTTCTTT | CASSMRQNMNTEAFF | TRBJ1-1 | . | TRBV9 | few
TGCGCCAGCAGCTTGGTACTAGCGGGGGGTATAGAAAACATTCAGTACTTC | CASSLVLAGGIENIQYF | TRBJ2-4 | TRBD2 | TRBV5-1 | .
TGCGCCAGCACCTGGAGGAATGAGCAGTTCTTC | CASTWRNEQFF | TRBJ2-1 | . | TRBV5-1 | .
TGTGCCAGCAGCTTAGGACAGTTCTACGAGCAGTACTTC | CASSLGQFYEQYF | TRBJ2-7 | . | TRBV11-3 | .
TGTGCCAGCAGTCAGGCGGGGGGGCTGAATGAGCAGTTCTTC | CASSQAGGLNEQFF | TRBJ2-1 | TRBD2 | TRBV28 | .
TGTGCCAGCAGCTTATTAGGGATAGTCGCAGATACGCAGTATTTT | CASSLLGIVADTQYF | TRBJ2-3 | . | TRBV7-2 | .
TGTGCCAGCAGTTACTCGAAGGTGGGGGGAAATTCACCCCTCCACTTT | CASSYSKVGGNSPLHF | TRBJ1-6 | . | TRBV6-5 | .
TGCGCCAGCAGTGAGGGCAGGCCTAGGTACGAGCAGTACTTC | CASSEGRPRYEQYF | TRBJ2-7 | . | TRBV10-2 | .
TGTGCCAGTTCAGGGAGCTTCTACAATGAGCAGTTCTTC | CASSGSFYNEQFF | TRBJ2-1 | . | TRBV19 | .
TGTGCCAGCAGTGAACTAGGGGAGGGTTCTCAGCCCCAGCATTTT | CASSELGEGSQPQHF | TRBJ1-5 | . | TRBV6-1 | .
TGTGCCAGCAGCTTAGTGGCTATTAGCAATCAGCCCCAGCATTTT | CASSLVAISNQPQHF | TRBJ1-5 | . | TRBV7-2 | .
TGTGCCAGCAAACAGCTCAATCAGCCCCAGCATTTT | CASKQLNQPQHF | TRBJ1-5 | . | TRBV6-5 | .
TGCGCCAGCAGCCCGCGGACTAGCGGGGGCTCCTACAATGAGCAGTTCTTC | CASSPRTSGGSYNEQFF | TRBJ2-1 | TRBD2 | TRBV5-1 | .
TGTGCCAGCAGTTACGGGGCGGCTAACTATGGCTACACCTTC | CASSYGAANYGYTF | TRBJ1-2 | . | TRBV6-9 | few
TGTGCCAGCTCACCTATAAGGGGGAGCTCTGGAAACACCATATATTTT | CASSPIRGSSGNTIYF | TRBJ1-3 | . | TRBV18 | .
TGTGCCAGCAGTTTATCGGGGGGGCGCCGCCGGGAATCCTACGAGCAGTACTTC | CASSLSGGRRRESYEQYF | TRBJ2-7 | . | TRBV27 | few
TGTGCCAGTAGTATAGCAGTGGGGAGGGCCGCCCGTGGTACGCAGTATTTT | CASSIAVGRAARGTQYF | TRBJ2-3 | TRBD2 | TRBV19 | medium-sized
TGTGCCAGCCCTGGGGTCGGAGTGGATGGCTACACCTTC | CASPGVGVDGYTF | TRBJ1-2 | . | TRBV7-9 | .
TGTGCCAGCACACCCGGGACAGGGGGCGGCGAGCAGTACTTC | CASTPGTGGGEQYF | TRBJ2-7 | TRBD1 | TRBV11-3 | .
TGTGCCAGCAGTGAAGCAGGGAGGGGATCGTTGTATGGCTACACCTTC | CASSEAGRGSLYGYTF | TRBJ1-2 | . | TRBV6-1 | .
TGCGCCAGCAGCCAAGATGAGGGTTCTGGAAACACCATATATTTT | CASSQDEGSGNTIYF | TRBJ1-3 | . | TRBV4-1 | few
TGTGCCAGCTCACCACCAGGGGAGAGCTCCTACAATGAGCAGTTCTTC | CASSPPGESSYNEQFF | TRBJ2-1 | . | TRBV18 | once
TGTGCCAGCAGCTTAGTGGGGAGGACAGGCAATTCACCCCTCCACTTT | CASSLVGRTGNSPLHF | TRBJ1-6 | TRBD1 | TRBV7-8 | .
TGTGCCAGCAGCAGGGGGCGTGGGGCCAACGTCCTGACTTTC | CASSRGRGANVLTF | TRBJ2-6 | TRBD1 | TRBV6-6 | .
TGTGCCAGCAGCGTGAGGTCCTACAATGAGCAGTTCTTC | CASSVRSYNEQFF | TRBJ2-1 | . | TRBV9 | .
TGTGCCAGCTCACCCCCAGGACAGGGGCCCAATCAGCCCCAGCATTTT | CASSPPGQGPNQPQHF | TRBJ1-5 | TRBD1 | TRBV18 | few
TGTGCCAGCGGTAGGGGGCTGTACTATGGCTACACCTTC | CASGRGLYYGYTF | TRBJ1-2 | TRBD1 | TRBV6-6 | medium-sized
TGTGCTAGTGGTTTGGGACAGACTCCTAATGAGCAGTTCTTC | CASGLGQTPNEQFF | TRBJ2-1 | . | TRBV12-5 | .
TGTGCCAGCAGTCTGGAGGGGGGAACCCACTCCTACGAGCAGTACTTC | CASSLEGGTHSYEQYF | TRBJ2-7 | . | TRBV2 | few
TGTGCCAGCAGGTTAAGGTCTTCGGGTCTCGATGGCTACACCTTC | CASRLRSSGLDGYTF | TRBJ1-2 | . | TRBV7-8 | few
TGTGCCAGCTCACCATTCTGGGGCAGGCCCAACACAGATACGCAGTATTTT | CASSPFWGRPNTDTQYF | TRBJ2-3 | . | TRBV18 | once
TGTGCCAGCAGCTTAGATGGGGGGAAACCCTACGAGCAGTACTTC | CASSLDGGKPYEQYF | TRBJ2-7 | . | TRBV11-3 | .
TGTGCCAGTAGTACACTCCCTCGTGGCCCCACGAATTCACCCCTCCACTTT | CASSTLPRGPTNSPLHF | TRBJ1-6 | . | TRBV19 | .
TGCGCCAGCAGGGACACCCGCTCCTACAATGAGCAGTTCTTC | CASRDTRSYNEQFF | TRBJ2-1 | . | TRBV5-1 | few
TGTGCCAGCAGTGAGGACGGACTTGGGAATCAGCCCCAGCATTTT | CASSEDGLGNQPQHF | TRBJ1-5 | . | TRBV2 | .
TGTGCCAGCAGCTCCCTAGCGGGGGGGCGCGAGCAGTACTTC | CASSSLAGGREQYF | TRBJ2-7 | TRBD2 | TRBV13 | few
TGTGCCAGCAGATCGGGGCCGCAACAAGAGACCCAGTACTTC | CASRSGPQQETQYF | TRBJ2-5 | . | TRBV6-5 | few
TGTGCCAGCAGCTTAGGATCCGGGGTAGGGTATGGCTACACCTTC | CASSLGSGVGYGYTF | TRBJ1-2 | . | TRBV7-6 | few
TGTGCCAGCTCACCCCAGGGTGGTGGCTCTTATGGCTACACCTTC | CASSPQGGGSYGYTF | TRBJ1-2 | . | TRBV18 | .
TGTGCCAGCAGAACCAGGAGCTCTGGGGCCAACGTCCTGACTTTC | CASRTRSSGANVLTF | TRBJ2-6 | . | TRBV2 | .